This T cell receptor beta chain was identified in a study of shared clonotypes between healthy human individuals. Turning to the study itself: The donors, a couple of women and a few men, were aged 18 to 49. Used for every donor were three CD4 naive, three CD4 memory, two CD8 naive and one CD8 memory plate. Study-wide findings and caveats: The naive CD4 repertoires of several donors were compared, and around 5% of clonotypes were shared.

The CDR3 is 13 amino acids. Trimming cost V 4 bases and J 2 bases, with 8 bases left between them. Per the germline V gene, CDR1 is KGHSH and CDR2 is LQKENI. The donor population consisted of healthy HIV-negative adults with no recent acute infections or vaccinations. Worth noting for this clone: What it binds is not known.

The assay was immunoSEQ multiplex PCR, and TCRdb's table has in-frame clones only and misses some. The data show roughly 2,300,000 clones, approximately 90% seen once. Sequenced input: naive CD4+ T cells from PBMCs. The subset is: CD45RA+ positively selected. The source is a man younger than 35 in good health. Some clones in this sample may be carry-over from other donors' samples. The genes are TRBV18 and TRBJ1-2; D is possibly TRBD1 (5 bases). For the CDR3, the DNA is TGTGCCAGCTCACAAGACAGCAACTATGGCTACACCTTC. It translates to CASSQDSNYGYTF.